This T cell receptor beta chain was captured by sequencing in a study of vaccination effects on CD4 cells after COVID-19. Study-level points and caveats: The vaccine-induced clones of healthy vaccinees included only 1 of 255 that cross-reacted with common cold coronaviruses.

ViraFEST expansion of antigen-specific CD4+ T cells with viral peptide pools preceded sequencing. It was after approximately 11 days of culture that CD4+ T cells were isolated. Two-dose BNT162b2 or mRNA-1273 vaccination was given to participants. According to the study, vaccine recipients showed no prior SARS-CoV-2 infection and negative nucleocapsid antibodies. A density of about 2 million PBMC per well was used; these cells were cultured with approximately 10 IU/ml IL-2 and around 10 ug/ml peptides. Half-medium exchanges with IL-2 medium took place on days 3 and 7. The data were produced by immunoSEQ multiplex PCR, yet TCRdb's version contains in-frame clones alone and is incomplete. The sample includes roughly 27,000 clones, 74% of them seen just once. Worth noting for this clone: Its antigen remains unidentified.

Source: CD4+ T cells from PBMCs cultured with HCoV-OC43 spike peptides, taken after COVID-19 vaccination. Described subset: HCoV-OC43 spike overlapping peptide pool stimulation. The source of this sequence is a human donor who received a COVID-19 vaccine.

The CDR3 nucleotides read TGCAGCGTTTCGGACAGTATGAACACTGAAGCTTTCTTT. It specifies CSVSDSMNTEAFF. The genes are TRBV29-1 and TRBJ1-1; maybe TRBD1 (6 bases). The V and J ends lost 5 bases and 0 bases respectively, with 10 bases between them. This CDR3 comprises 13 residues. From germline, CDR1 is SQVTM and CDR2 ANQGSEA. Together with reference TRBV29-1 and TRBJ1-1, the CDR3 gives the full variable domain: SAVISQKPSRDICQRGTSLTIQCQVDSQVTMMFWYRQQPGQSLTLIATANQGSEATYESGFVIDKFPISRPNLTFSTLTVSNMSPEDSSIYLCSVSDSMNTEAFFGQGTRLTVV.